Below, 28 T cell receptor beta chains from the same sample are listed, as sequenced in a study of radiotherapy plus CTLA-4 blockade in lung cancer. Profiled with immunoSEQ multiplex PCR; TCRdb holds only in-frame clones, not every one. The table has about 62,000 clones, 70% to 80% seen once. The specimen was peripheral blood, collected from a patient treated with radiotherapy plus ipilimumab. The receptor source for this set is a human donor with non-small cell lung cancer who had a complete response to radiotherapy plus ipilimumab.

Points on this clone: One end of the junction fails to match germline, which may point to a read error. The CDR3 DNA is TGTGCCAGCAGCTTCGGGGGGGCTCCGAACACCAGGGAGCTGTTTTTT. Its translation: CASSFGGAPNTRELFF. The chain recombines TRBV7-6 with TRBJ2-2; 8 positions match TRBD2. From germline, CDR1 is SGHVS and CDR2 FNYEAQ. The CDR3 is 16 residues long.

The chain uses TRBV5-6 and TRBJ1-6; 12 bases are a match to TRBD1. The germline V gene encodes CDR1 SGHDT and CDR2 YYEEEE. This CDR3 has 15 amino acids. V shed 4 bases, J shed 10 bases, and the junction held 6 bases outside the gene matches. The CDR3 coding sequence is TGTGCCAGCAGCCGCCGGGGACAGGGGGCGTCACCCCTCCACTTT. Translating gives CASSRRGQGASPLHF.

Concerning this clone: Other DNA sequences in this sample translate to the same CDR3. DNA for the CDR3: TGTGCCAGCAGCAAATATCGACAGGGGGCTCCTGAAGCTTTCTTT. It translates to CASSKYRQGAPEAFF. The V and J genes are TRBV11-2 and TRBJ1-1; 10 bases are shared with TRBD1. V lost 5 bases, J lost 6 bases, and 9 bases stayed unmatched. CDR1 is SGHAT, CDR2 FQNNGV, per germline. The CDR3 spans 15 residues.

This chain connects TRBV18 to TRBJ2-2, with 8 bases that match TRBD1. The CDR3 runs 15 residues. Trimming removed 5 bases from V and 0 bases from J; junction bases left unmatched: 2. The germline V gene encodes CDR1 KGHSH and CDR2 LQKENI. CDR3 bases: TGTGCCAGCTCAGCGGGACAGGCGAACACCGGGGAGCTGTTTTTT. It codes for CASSAGQANTGELFF.

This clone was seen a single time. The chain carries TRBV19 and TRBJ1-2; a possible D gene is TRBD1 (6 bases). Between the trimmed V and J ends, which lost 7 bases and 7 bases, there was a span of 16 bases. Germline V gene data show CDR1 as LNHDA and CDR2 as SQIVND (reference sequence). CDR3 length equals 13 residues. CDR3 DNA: TGTGCCAGTAAGGGCAGGGGCTTGGTTGGCTACACCTTC. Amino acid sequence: CASKGRGLVGYTF.

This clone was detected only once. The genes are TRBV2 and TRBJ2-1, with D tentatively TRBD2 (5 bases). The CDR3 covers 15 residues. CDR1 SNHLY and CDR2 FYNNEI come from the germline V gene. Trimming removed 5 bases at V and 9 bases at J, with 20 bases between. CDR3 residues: CASSRRTLGHGEQFF. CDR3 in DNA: TGTGCCAGCAGTCGCCGGACTCTGGGCCATGGTGAGCAGTTCTTC.

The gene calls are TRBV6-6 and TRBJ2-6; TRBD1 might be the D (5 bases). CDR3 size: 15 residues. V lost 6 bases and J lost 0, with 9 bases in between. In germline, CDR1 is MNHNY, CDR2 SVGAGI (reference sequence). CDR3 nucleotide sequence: TGTGCCAGCAGACGCGACAGCTCTGGGGCCAACGTCCTGACTTTC. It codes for CASRRDSSGANVLTF.

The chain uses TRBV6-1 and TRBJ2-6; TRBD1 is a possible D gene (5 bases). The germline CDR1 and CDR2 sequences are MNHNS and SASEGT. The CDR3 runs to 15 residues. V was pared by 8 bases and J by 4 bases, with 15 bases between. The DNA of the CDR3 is TGTGCCAGCCAAGGGGAAAATTCCGGGGCCAACGTCCTGACTTTC. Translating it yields CASQGENSGANVLTF.

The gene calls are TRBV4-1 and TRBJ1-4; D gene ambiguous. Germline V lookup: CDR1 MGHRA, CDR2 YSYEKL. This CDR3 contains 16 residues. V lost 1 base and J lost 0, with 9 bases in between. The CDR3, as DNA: TGCGCCAGCAGCCAAGCCGGGTCTGCAACTAATGAAAAACTGTTTTTT. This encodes CASSQAGSATNEKLFF.

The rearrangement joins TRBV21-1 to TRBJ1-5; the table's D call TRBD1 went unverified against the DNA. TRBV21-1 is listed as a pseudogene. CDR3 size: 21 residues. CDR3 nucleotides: TGTGCCACCCTTACATCAAAACAGGGACGGAGTCCAAGGGGAAGCAATCAGCCCCAGCATTTT. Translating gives CATLTSKQGRSPRGSNQPQHF.

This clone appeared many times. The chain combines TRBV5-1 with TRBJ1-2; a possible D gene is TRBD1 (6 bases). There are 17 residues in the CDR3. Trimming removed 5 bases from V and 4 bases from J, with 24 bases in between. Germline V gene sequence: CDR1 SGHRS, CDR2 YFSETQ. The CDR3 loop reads CASSGGLRTDLSYGYTF. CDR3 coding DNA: TGCGCCAGCAGTGGCGGTCTGAGGACAGATCTGAGCTATGGCTACACCTTC.

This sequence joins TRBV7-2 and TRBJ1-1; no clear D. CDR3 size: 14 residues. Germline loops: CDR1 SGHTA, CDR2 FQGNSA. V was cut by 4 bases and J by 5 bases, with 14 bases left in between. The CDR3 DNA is TGTGCCAGCAGCTACGGTTCGAGGGCGACTGAAGCTTTCTTT. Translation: CASSYGSRATEAFF.

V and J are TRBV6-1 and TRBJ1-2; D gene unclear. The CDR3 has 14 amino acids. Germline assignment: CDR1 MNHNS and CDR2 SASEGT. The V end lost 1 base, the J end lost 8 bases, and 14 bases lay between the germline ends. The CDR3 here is CASSEGYITVGYTF. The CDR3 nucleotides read TGTGCCAGCAGTGAAGGTTACATCACAGTCGGCTACACCTTC.

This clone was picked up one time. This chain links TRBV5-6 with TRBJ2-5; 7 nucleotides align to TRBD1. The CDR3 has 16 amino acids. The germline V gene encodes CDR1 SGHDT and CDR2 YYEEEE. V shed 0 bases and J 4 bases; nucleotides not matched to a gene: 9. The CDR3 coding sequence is TGTGCCAGCAGCTTGGCTGGCGACAGGGCCTTAGAGACCCAGTACTTC. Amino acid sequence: CASSLAGDRALETQYF.

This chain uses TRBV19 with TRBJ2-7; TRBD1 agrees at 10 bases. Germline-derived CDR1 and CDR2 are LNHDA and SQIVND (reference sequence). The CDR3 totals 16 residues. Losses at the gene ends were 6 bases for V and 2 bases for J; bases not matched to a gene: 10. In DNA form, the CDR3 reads TGTGCCAGTAGCGATGCTGGGACAGGGGTTCCCTACGAGCAGTACTTC. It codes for CASSDAGTGVPYEQYF.

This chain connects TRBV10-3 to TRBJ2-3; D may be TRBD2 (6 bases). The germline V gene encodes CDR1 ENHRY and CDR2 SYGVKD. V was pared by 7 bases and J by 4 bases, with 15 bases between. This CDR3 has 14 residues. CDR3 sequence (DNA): TGTGCCATCAAAGAGCGAGCGGGCCCAGATACGCAGTATTTT. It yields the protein CAIKERAGPDTQYF.

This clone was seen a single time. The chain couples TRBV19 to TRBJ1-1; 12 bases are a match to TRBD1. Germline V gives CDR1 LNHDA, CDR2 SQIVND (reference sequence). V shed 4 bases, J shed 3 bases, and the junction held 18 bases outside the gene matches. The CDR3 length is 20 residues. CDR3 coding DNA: TGTGCCAGTAGTAGCAAACTTCACGGGACAGGGGGCCTTATGGACACTGAAGCTTTCTTT. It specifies CASSSKLHGTGGLMDTEAFF.

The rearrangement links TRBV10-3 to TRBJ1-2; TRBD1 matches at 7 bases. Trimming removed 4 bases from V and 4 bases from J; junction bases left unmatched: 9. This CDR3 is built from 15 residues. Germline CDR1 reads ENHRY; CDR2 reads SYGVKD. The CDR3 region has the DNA TGTGCCATCAGTGGGCCGTCAGGGGGTGCCTATGGCTACACCTTC. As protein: CAISGPSGGAYGYTF.

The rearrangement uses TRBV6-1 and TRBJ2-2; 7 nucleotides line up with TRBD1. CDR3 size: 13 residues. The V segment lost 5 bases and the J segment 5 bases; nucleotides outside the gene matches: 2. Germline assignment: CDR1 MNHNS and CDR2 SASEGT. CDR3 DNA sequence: TGTGCCAGCAGTCGACAGGGAACCGGGGAGCTGTTTTTT. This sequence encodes CASSRQGTGELFF.

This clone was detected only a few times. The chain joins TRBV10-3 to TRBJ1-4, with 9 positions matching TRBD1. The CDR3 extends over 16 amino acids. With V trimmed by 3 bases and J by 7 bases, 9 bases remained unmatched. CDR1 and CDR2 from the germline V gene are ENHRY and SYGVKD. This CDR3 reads CAISDPTGGGGEKLFF. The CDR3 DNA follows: TGTGCCATCAGTGATCCGACAGGGGGTGGAGGTGAAAAACTGTTTTTT.

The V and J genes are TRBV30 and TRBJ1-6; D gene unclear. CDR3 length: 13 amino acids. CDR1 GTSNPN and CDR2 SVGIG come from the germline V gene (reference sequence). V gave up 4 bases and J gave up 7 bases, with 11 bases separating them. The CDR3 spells CAWMRGWNSPLHF. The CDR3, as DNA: TGTGCCTGGATGCGGGGATGGAATTCACCCCTCCACTTT. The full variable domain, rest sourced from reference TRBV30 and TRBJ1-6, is SQTIHQWPATLVQPVGSPLSLECTVEGTSNPNLYWYRQAAGRGLQLLFYSVGIGQISSEVPQNLSASRPQDRQFILSSKKLLLSDSGFYLCAWMRGWNSPLHFGNGTRLTVT.

DNA of the CDR3: TGTGCCAGCAGTGAATTAGCGGGACAGGGGGCTCAGCCCCAGCATTTT. Translating gives CASSELAGQGAQPQHF. V is TRBV2 and J is TRBJ1-5; 12 bases map to TRBD1. The CDR3 totals 16 residues. After removal of 2 bases from V and 6 bases from J, the junction contained 5 bases not matched to a gene. CDR1 SNHLY and CDR2 FYNNEI come from the germline V gene.

The CDR3 here is CASSRGQEKSYEQYF. The CDR3 DNA sequence: TGTGCCAGCAGCAGAGGACAGGAGAAATCCTACGAGCAGTACTTC. This chain connects TRBV5-4 to TRBJ2-7; 7 bases align to TRBD1. Germline V gene lookup returns CDR1 SGHNT and CDR2 YYREEE (reference sequence). The V and J ends lost 4 bases and 1 base, in that order; junction bases with no gene match: 8. There are 15 residues in the CDR3.

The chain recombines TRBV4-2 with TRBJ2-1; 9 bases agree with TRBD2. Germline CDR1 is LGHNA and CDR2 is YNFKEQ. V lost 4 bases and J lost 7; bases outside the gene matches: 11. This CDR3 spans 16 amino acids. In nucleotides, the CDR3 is TGTGCCAGCAGCCCCCCGGGTAGCGGGAGTTATAATGAGCAGTTCTTC. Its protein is CASSPPGSGSYNEQFF.

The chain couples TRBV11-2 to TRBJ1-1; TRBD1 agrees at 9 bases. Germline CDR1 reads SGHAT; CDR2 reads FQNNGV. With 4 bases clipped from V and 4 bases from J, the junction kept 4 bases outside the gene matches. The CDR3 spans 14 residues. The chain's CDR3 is CASSSDRGSTEAFF. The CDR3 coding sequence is TGTGCCAGCAGCTCGGACAGGGGAAGCACTGAAGCTTTCTTT.

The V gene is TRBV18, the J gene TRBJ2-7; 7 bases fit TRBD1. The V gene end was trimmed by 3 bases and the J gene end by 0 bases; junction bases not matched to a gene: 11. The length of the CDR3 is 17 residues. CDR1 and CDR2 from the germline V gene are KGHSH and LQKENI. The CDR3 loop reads CASSPRIRQGSSYEQYF. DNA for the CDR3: TGTGCCAGCTCACCTAGGATCAGACAGGGCAGCTCCTACGAGCAGTACTTC.

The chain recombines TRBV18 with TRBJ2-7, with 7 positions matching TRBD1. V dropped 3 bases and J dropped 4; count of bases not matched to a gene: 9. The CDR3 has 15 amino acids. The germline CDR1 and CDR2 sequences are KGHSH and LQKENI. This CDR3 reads CASSPFRGLIYEQYF. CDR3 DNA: TGTGCCAGCTCACCTTTTAGGGGGCTAATTTACGAGCAGTACTTC.

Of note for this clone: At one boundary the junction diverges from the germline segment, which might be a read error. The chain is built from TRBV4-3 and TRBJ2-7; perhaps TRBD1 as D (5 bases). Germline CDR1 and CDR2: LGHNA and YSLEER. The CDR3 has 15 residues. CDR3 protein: CASSQDGAVSYEQCF. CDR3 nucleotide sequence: TGCGCCAGCAGCCAAGATGGGGCGGTGAGCTACGAGCAGTGCTTC.